The 3 T cell receptor beta chains in this list originate from one sample, sequenced in a study of T cell responses to AZD1222 COVID-19 vaccine. Generated by immunoSEQ multiplex PCR, the TCRdb table keeps only in-frame clones and is missing some. The repertoire holds roughly 120,000 clones, about 89% seen once, with less than 6.5% in the top ten. The specimen was peripheral blood, collected on day 0 of AZD1222 vaccination. The receptors originated from an adult in good health.

The chain is built from TRBV27 and TRBJ1-4; D is unclear. This CDR3 spans 14 amino acids. CDR1 is MNHEY, CDR2 SMNVEV, per germline (reference sequence). Between the trimmed V and J ends, which lost 6 bases and 11 bases, there was a span of 19 bases. CDR3 residues: CASSSTPAKEKLFF. The DNA for the CDR3 is TGTGCCAGCAGCTCAACCCCGGCGAAAGAGAAACTGTTTTTT.

This chain's CDR3 is CASSPSISGNTIYF. The CDR3 coding sequence is TGTGCCAGCAGCCCTTCCATCTCTGGAAACACCATATATTTT. This rearrangement joins TRBV27 to TRBJ1-3; no clear D gene. From germline, CDR1 is MNHEY and CDR2 SMNVEV (reference sequence). The CDR3 sequence is 14 residues long. Trimming left V 6 bases short and J 0 bases short, with 9 bases between.

The chain carries TRBV5-5 and TRBJ1-6, with D perhaps TRBD1 (5 bases). The CDR3 consists of 15 residues. Deletions cut 2 bases from V and 8 bases from J, with 14 bases between. Per the germline V gene, CDR1 is SGHKS and CDR2 is YYEKEE (reference sequence). CDR3 region: CASSLGGTVDSPLHF. CDR3 in DNA: TGTGCCAGCAGCTTAGGTGGGACGGTAGATTCACCCCTCCACTTT.